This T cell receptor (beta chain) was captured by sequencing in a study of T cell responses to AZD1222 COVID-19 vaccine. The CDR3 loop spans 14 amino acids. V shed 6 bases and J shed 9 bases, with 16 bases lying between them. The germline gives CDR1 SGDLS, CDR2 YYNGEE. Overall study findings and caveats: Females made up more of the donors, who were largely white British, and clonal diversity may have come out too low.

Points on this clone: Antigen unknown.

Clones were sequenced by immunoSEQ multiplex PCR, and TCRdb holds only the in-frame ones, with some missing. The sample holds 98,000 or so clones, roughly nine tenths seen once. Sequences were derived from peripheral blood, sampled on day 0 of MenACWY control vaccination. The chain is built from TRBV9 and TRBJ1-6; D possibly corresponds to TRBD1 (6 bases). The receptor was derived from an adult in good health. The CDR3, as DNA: TGTGCCAGCACAAAAGGACAGTTGGGTTCACCCCTCCACTTT. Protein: CASTKGQLGSPLHF.